This TCR beta chain appears in the sequencing data of a study of blood T cell repertoires in COVID-19. Study details: Sites in the United States, Italy and Spain provided acute and convalescent COVID-19 samples. Sample material is recorded as cDNA or gDNA derived from T cells, B-cell-depleted T cells, or PBMCs.

The CDR3 totals 15 residues. Germline CDR1 and CDR2: MDHEN and SYDVKM. V was cut by 2 bases and J by 5 bases, with 10 bases left in between. The protocol was immunoSEQ multiplex PCR, while the TCRdb copy is restricted to in-frame clones and leaves out a portion. The table has 150,000 to 200,000 clones, over 75% seen once. The TCR comes from a woman aged 18 to 35 who had recovered from COVID-19. Sequencing used PBMCs or T cells enriched from blood (not recorded which). The rearrangement joins TRBV28 to TRBJ1-6; no clear D gene. CDR3 amino acids: CASSLGRWDNSPLHF. In DNA, the CDR3 is TGTGCCAGCAGTTTAGGCAGGTGGGATAATTCACCCCTCCACTTT.